This T cell receptor beta chain was profiled in a study of blood T cells in healthy people across ages. Study-level findings and limits: Diversity estimates from one million T cells were considered underestimates.

Peripheral blood samples of around 9.3 milliliters were drawn from each donor. A second PCR of 7 to 11 cycles used a sample-barcoded 5' primer and a J-beta primer mix. Tags on each cDNA molecule came from a template-switch adaptor with 12 random nucleotides. TCRdb reanalysed the 5' RACE reads using MiXCR and keeps one entry per CDR3 protein. The sample lists approximately 690,000 distinct CDR3 sequences, approximately 40% occurring once. On this clonotype: Antigen specificity is unknown.

Looked up from germline, CDR1 is MGHRA and CDR2 is YSYEKL. With V trimmed by 2 bases and J by 2 bases, 13 bases remained unmatched. The CDR3 loop spans 20 amino acids. The sample was blood. The rearrangement uses TRBV4-1 and TRBJ2-7; 15 bases map to TRBD2. The source of this sequence is an elderly man in good health. The DNA for the CDR3 is TGCGCCAGCAGCCAAAGCACCGGACTAGCGGGAGGGCCCACCCCCTACGAGCAGTACTTC. Protein: CASSQSTGLAGGPTPYEQYF.